This TCR beta chain stems from a study of identical twins. Notes on the study in general: With abundant cord blood beta clonotypes, insertions were fewer; memory repertoires showed no such pattern. The conclusions drew on cross-sectional statistical analysis instead of tracking the same donors. Twin-shared out-of-frame alpha sequences were enriched for low generation probability.

A universal primer site was created by template switching, with the cDNA bearing unique molecular identifiers. One entry per CDR3 protein results from TCRdb running MiXCR on the 5' RACE reads. The sample lists 240,000 or so distinct CDR3 sequences; roughly 7% were seen once. This clonotype has only a few counts. Its antigen remains unknown. Germline loops: CDR1 MNHNS, CDR2 SASEGT. The CDR3 consists of 14 residues. Trimming took off 4 bases at V and 3 bases at J, with 11 bases between the two ends. This sample was also put to use in a study of yellow fever vaccine responses in identical twins.

Sequenced material: memory (CD45RO+) T cells sorted from blood. The clonotype was recovered from a woman younger than 35 in good health. The V and J genes are TRBV6-1 and TRBJ2-3; no definite D call. DNA for the CDR3: TGTGCCAGCAGTGCACAAGTCCTTACAGATACGCAGTATTTT. As protein: CASSAQVLTDTQYF.